This T cell receptor (beta chain) is drawn from a study of metastatic and nonmetastatic thyroid tumors. Study-level background: Comparative analysis of repertoires was undertaken across blood and tumor or nodule tissue obtained from malignant and benign thyroid patients. Points from the study as a whole: Reportedly, malignant thyroid tumors had significantly higher TCR beta diversity than benign nodules, in blood and tumor.

Patients were all untreated before their thyroid surgery. Under the authors' procedure: Between-group CDR3 differences, defined by clinicopathological status, yielded a distant-metastasis classifier for papillary thyroid cancer. TCRdb re-clonotyped the PCR reads via MiXCR. These V and J calls originate from TCRdb's pipeline instead of the authors' own analysis. The sample has some 32,000 clones; around a fifth are singletons. The V end lost 9 bases, the J end lost 2 bases, and 11 bases lay between the germline ends. The CDR3 extends over 14 amino acids. Germline values: CDR1 LNHDA, CDR2 SQIVND (reference sequence). There are a few counts of this clone. The target antigen is unknown.

This TCR came from a female donor with papillary thyroid cancer or a benign thyroid nodule (not recorded which). Some clones in this sample may be carry-over from other donors' samples. J is TRBJ1-6 and V is TRBV19; possible D gene TRBD1, 6 bases. The sequencing sample was made of blood. In DNA form, the CDR3 reads TGTGCCAGCAATGGACAGACCTATAATTCACCCCTCCACTTT. Its protein product is CASNGQTYNSPLHF.